A selection of T cell receptor beta chains follows, all from one sample in a study of blood T cell repertoires in COVID-19. Sequencing was performed with immunoSEQ multiplex PCR; in TCRdb, only in-frame clones are kept and a portion is missing. In the table there are 150,000 to 200,000 clones, more than 65% of which are singletons. Sequencing was carried out using PBMCs or T cells enriched from blood (not recorded which). The receptors originated from a man in his forties or fifties who had recovered from COVID-19. Both conserved end residues are part of each CDR3. Each record gives: J gene, D gene, V gene, clone size, CDR3 protein, CDR3 DNA. A D gene is named only where the DNA matches it firmly. The size entry is marked missing in some rows and otherwise reads once, few, many or a size class.

TRBJ2-7,-,TRBV10-1,-,CASSSTRLRNYEQYF,TGCGCCAGCAGTTCCACTCGCCTGCGTAACTACGAGCAGTACTTC
TRBJ1-2,-,TRBV2,-,CASGIGGYGYTF,TGTGCCAGCGGGATTGGAGGGTATGGCTACACCTTC
TRBJ1-1,TRBD1,TRBV28,-,CASNIQGVNTEAFF,TGTGCCAGCAATATACAGGGGGTGAACACTGAAGCTTTCTTT
TRBJ2-5,-,TRBV5-1,-,CASSRGTVTQYF,TGCGCCAGCAGCCGGGGGACAGTGACCCAGTACTTC
TRBJ1-6,TRBD1,TRBV20-1,-,CSVDRGPPLHF,TGCAGTGTTGACAGGGGGCCACCCCTCCACTTT
TRBJ2-1,-,TRBV3-1/TRBV3-2,few,CASSLIYNEQFF,TGTGCCAGCAGCCTCATTTACAATGAGCAGTTCTTC
TRBJ1-1,TRBD1,TRBV10-3,-,CAISDRGQGAEAFF,TGTGCCATCAGTGACCGGGGACAGGGGGCTGAGGCTTTCTTT
TRBJ1-4,TRBD1,TRBV6-5,-,CASRDRGTNEKLFF,TGTGCCAGCAGGGACAGGGGGACTAATGAAAAACTGTTTTTT
TRBJ1-1,TRBD1,TRBV7-3,-,CASSARGGTGRMNTEAFF,TGTGCCAGCAGCGCAAGGGGTGGGACAGGGAGAATGAACACTGAAGCTTTCTTT
TRBJ1-1,-,TRBV2,-,CASSMEDSEAFF,TGTGCCAGCAGTATGGAGGACTCGGAAGCTTTCTTT
TRBJ1-5,TRBD1,TRBV5-6,-,CASSFQGVHQPQHF,TGTGCCAGCAGCTTCCAGGGGGTCCATCAGCCCCAGCATTTT
TRBJ2-2,-,TRBV9,-,CASSPRGNTGELFF,TGTGCCAGCAGCCCACGAGGGAACACCGGGGAGCTGTTTTTT
TRBJ2-3,-,TRBV5-5,once,CASSLDSFTDTQYF,TGTGCCAGCAGCTTGGACAGCTTTACAGATACGCAGTATTTT
TRBJ1-3,-,TRBV5-5,-,CASSLVAVSGNTIYF,TGTGCCAGCAGCTTGGTTGCAGTCTCTGGAAACACCATATATTTT
TRBJ2-3,-,TRBV2,-,CASGEVRVRAQYF,TGTGCCAGCGGAGAAGTCCGGGTCCGAGCGCAGTATTTT
TRBJ2-6,TRBD1,TRBV7-3,-,CASSLYGQGPSGANVLTF,TGTGCCAGCAGCTTATATGGACAGGGGCCCTCTGGGGCCAACGTCCTGACTTTC
TRBJ2-7,-,TRBV5-4,few,CASSSGTGFGEQYF,TGTGCCAGCAGCTCCGGAACAGGGTTCGGCGAGCAGTACTTC
TRBJ1-1,TRBD1,TRBV28,-,CASSLPGQGGTEAFF,TGTGCCAGCAGTTTACCGGGACAGGGAGGCACTGAAGCTTTCTTT
TRBJ2-7,TRBD1,TRBV30,-,CAWSRDRAYEQYF,TGTGCCTGGAGCCGGGACAGGGCCTACGAGCAGTACTTC
TRBJ2-3,-,TRBV7-6,-,CASSSRMSTDTQYF,TGTGCCAGCAGCTCCAGGATGAGCACAGATACGCAGTATTTT
TRBJ1-1,TRBD1,TRBV30,few,CAWSPGQGITEAFF,TGTGCCTGGAGTCCGGGACAGGGGATTACTGAAGCTTTCTTT
TRBJ1-2,TRBD1,TRBV10-3,-,CAIRGTGMGGYTF,TGTGCCATCAGGGGGACAGGGATGGGTGGCTACACCTTC
TRBJ2-7,TRBD2,TRBV24-1,-,CATSREGSSYEQYF,TGTGCCACCAGTAGGGAGGGATCCTCCTACGAGCAGTACTTC
TRBJ1-1,TRBD1,TRBV7-2,-,CASSLTPSTGGTEAFF,TGTGCCAGCAGCTTAACCCCATCGACAGGGGGGACTGAAGCTTTCTTT
TRBJ2-7,-,TRBV6-6,-,CASSLLQGGGSGQYF,TGTGCCAGCAGCCTACTTCAGGGCGGAGGGTCGGGACAGTACTTC
TRBJ2-6,TRBD1,TRBV7-9,-,CASSWGQGRAGANVLTF,TGTGCCAGCAGCTGGGGACAGGGACGGGCTGGGGCCAACGTCCTGACTTTC
TRBJ1-2,TRBD1,TRBV6-2/TRBV6-3,-,CASSSSGGGSYGYTF,TGTGCCAGCAGTTCCTCAGGGGGAGGGAGCTATGGCTACACCTTC
TRBJ1-1,-,TRBV19,-,CASTHVRGWDTEAFF,TGTGCCAGTACCCATGTTCGGGGATGGGACACTGAAGCTTTCTTT
TRBJ1-6,-,TRBV5-1,-,CASSLSGGVDNSPLHF,TGCGCCAGCAGCTTGAGTGGGGGCGTAGATAATTCACCCCTCCACTTT
TRBJ2-7,-,TRBV10-3,-,CAIRGTGVYEQYF,TGTGCCATCAGGGGGACTGGAGTTTACGAGCAGTACTTC
TRBJ1-2,-,TRBV3-1/TRBV3-2,-,CASSVVPLGGGYTF,TGTGCCAGCAGCGTTGTTCCCCTAGGCGGCGGCTACACCTTC
TRBJ1-1,-,TRBV5-1,-,CASSTTDTEAFF,TGCGCCAGCAGCACTACGGACACTGAAGCTTTCTTT
TRBJ2-6,-,TRBV5-1,-,CASGTTGTLSGANVLTF,TGCGCCAGCGGGACTACAGGGACACTCTCTGGGGCCAACGTCCTGACTTTC
TRBJ1-5,-,TRBV6-7,few,CASSYSRTERSNQPQHF,TGTGCCAGCAGTTACTCGAGAACCGAGAGAAGCAATCAGCCCCAGCATTTT
TRBJ2-5,-,TRBV9,-,CASSEVGQTQETQYF,TGTGCCAGCAGCGAGGTCGGACAGACTCAAGAGACCCAGTACTTC
TRBJ2-5,-,TRBV30,-,CAWSMLETQYF,TGTGCCTGGAGCATGTTGGAGACCCAGTACTTC
TRBJ1-5,-,TRBV6-6,-,CASTPGDQPQHF,TGTGCCAGCACCCCAGGGGATCAGCCCCAGCATTTT
TRBJ1-4,TRBD1,TRBV3-1/TRBV3-2,-,CASSTPRGPNEKLFF,TGTGCCAGCAGCACCCCCAGGGGGCCTAATGAAAAACTGTTTTTT
TRBJ1-1,-,TRBV3-1/TRBV3-2,-,CASSQGLQLMNTEAFF,TGTGCCAGCAGCCAAGGTTTACAGCTCATGAACACTGAAGCTTTCTTT
TRBJ2-7,-,TRBV7-2,-,CASSLGPGSYEQYF,TGTGCCAGCAGCTTAGGTCCAGGTAGCTACGAGCAGTACTTC
TRBJ2-7,TRBD1,TRBV5-8,-,CASSVYSGTGAYEQYF,TGTGCCAGCAGCGTATACTCCGGGACAGGGGCCTACGAGCAGTACTTC
TRBJ1-2,TRBD1,TRBV7-9,-,CASSLALQGADYGYTF,TGTGCCAGCAGCTTAGCGCTTCAGGGGGCAGACTATGGCTACACCTTC
TRBJ2-3,TRBD2,TRBV10-1,-,CASSETTSGGADTQYF,TGCGCCAGCAGTGAGACGACTAGCGGGGGGGCAGATACGCAGTATTTT
TRBJ1-1,-,TRBV9,-,CASSTHSGVPEAFF,TGTGCCAGCAGCACCCATTCCGGGGTGCCTGAAGCTTTCTTT
TRBJ1-1,-,TRBV7-9,-,CASSLVAGALTEAFF,TGTGCCAGCAGCTTAGTCGCTGGGGCCCTCACTGAAGCTTTCTTT
TRBJ2-7,TRBD1,TRBV3-1/TRBV3-2,-,CASSQTGAEQYF,TGTGCCAGCAGCCAGACAGGGGCCGAGCAGTACTTC
TRBJ1-3,-,TRBV6-5,-,CASRTTGTGGNTIYF,TGTGCCAGCAGAACCACAGGGACCGGCGGAAACACCATATATTTT
TRBJ2-5,TRBD1,TRBV9,-,CASGRLDRAAETQYF,TGTGCCAGCGGACGTCTAGACAGGGCTGCGGAGACCCAGTACTTC
TRBJ2-1,TRBD2,TRBV28,-,CASRYGGAWNNEQFF,TGTGCCAGCAGATACGGGGGGGCTTGGAACAATGAGCAGTTCTTC
TRBJ1-1,-,TRBV18,-,CASSPGQLNTEAFF,TGTGCCAGCTCACCAGGACAGCTGAACACTGAAGCTTTCTTT
TRBJ1-1,-,TRBV9,-,CASSVRQENTEAFF,TGTGCCAGCAGCGTACGGCAGGAGAACACTGAAGCTTTCTTT
TRBJ2-7,-,TRBV10-2,-,CASRSGREQYF,TGCGCCAGCAGGAGTGGGAGGGAGCAGTACTTC
TRBJ1-6,TRBD1,TRBV7-6,-,CASSSQGAGFHSPLHF,TGTGCCAGCAGCTCCCAGGGGGCGGGCTTCCATTCACCCCTCCACTTT
TRBJ2-7,-,TRBV19,-,CASSGRTYEQYF,TGTGCCAGTAGTGGCAGGACCTACGAGCAGTACTTC
TRBJ2-5,-,TRBV2,-,CASAWGEEETQYF,TGTGCCAGCGCATGGGGCGAGGAGGAGACCCAGTACTTC
TRBJ1-1,-,TRBV6-2/TRBV6-3,-,CASSYQGEAFF,TGTGCCAGCAGCTATCAGGGAGAAGCTTTCTTT